These T cell receptor beta chains were read from a single sample in a study of T cell responses to AZD1222 COVID-19 vaccine. Libraries were prepared by immunoSEQ multiplex PCR; TCRdb keeps only in-frame clonotypes and omits some of them. The sample holds approximately 150,000 clones, around nine tenths seen once. The material sequenced was peripheral blood, taken on day 0 of AZD1222 vaccination. Receptor source: an adult in good health. Each CDR3 is given with its conserved first and last residue. A D gene is named only where the DNA matches it firmly. Size is omitted from some rows. Given values are once, few, many or a class for expanded clones.

j_call v_call d_call clone_size cdr3_aa cdr3_nt
TRBJ2-2 TRBV24-1 . . CAVLDEPTGELFF TGTGCCGTCCTGGATGAACCCACCGGGGAGCTGTTTTTT
TRBJ2-6 TRBV3-1/TRBV3-2 . . CASSPSSGANVLTF TGTGCCAGCAGCCCAAGCTCTGGGGCCAACGTCCTGACTTTC
TRBJ1-2 TRBV5-6 TRBD1 . CASSRAGTGLNYGYTF TGTGCCAGCAGCAGGGCCGGGACAGGGCTAAACTATGGCTACACCTTC
TRBJ2-7 TRBV7-9 . . CASSIGAIAYEQYF TGTGCCAGCAGCATAGGGGCGATCGCCTACGAGCAGTACTTC
TRBJ2-3 TRBV7-2 . . CASSLNAGDTQYF TGTGCCAGCAGCTTAAACGCGGGAGATACGCAGTATTTT
TRBJ2-7 TRBV4-1 . once CASSLNEESYPQYF TGCGCCAGCAGCCTAAACGAGGAATCTTACCCGCAGTACTTC
TRBJ2-2 TRBV14 . . CASSQVTMGELFF TGTGCCAGCAGCCAAGTTACCATGGGGGAGCTGTTTTTT
TRBJ2-7 TRBV30 . . CAWSAQQASKGDEQYF TGTGCCTGGAGTGCACAACAGGCGTCGAAGGGGGACGAGCAGTACTTC
TRBJ1-1 TRBV18 . . CASSLGQIDAFF TGTGCCAGCTCATTAGGACAAATTGACGCTTTCTTT
TRBJ2-1 TRBV2 . . CASIVNLPNNEQFF TGTGCCAGCATCGTGAACTTGCCGAACAATGAGCAGTTCTTC
TRBJ2-1 TRBV2 TRBD1 . CASTTGQGHEQFF TGTGCCAGCACCACGGGACAGGGGCATGAGCAGTTCTTC
TRBJ2-2 TRBV6-1 . once CASSEFAGRNTGELFF TGTGCCAGCAGTGAATTTGCGGGGAGGAACACCGGGGAGCTGTTTTTT
TRBJ1-5 TRBV19 . . CASSSRTSNNQPQHF TGTGCCAGTAGTAGCAGGACTTCGAACAATCAGCCCCAGCATTTT
TRBJ2-5 TRBV24-1 TRBD2 . CATSDSGLAAQETQYF TGTGCCACCAGTGATTCGGGACTAGCGGCGCAAGAGACCCAGTACTTC
TRBJ2-2 TRBV29-1 TRBD2 . CSMTGLAGSTTGELFF TGCAGCATGACGGGACTAGCGGGAAGTACGACCGGGGAGCTGTTTTTT
TRBJ2-7 TRBV27 TRBD2 . CASRITSGSSYEQYF TGTGCCAGCAGGATTACTAGCGGAAGCTCCTACGAGCAGTACTTC
TRBJ2-1 TRBV5-4 TRBD1 few CASSSGQGDEQFF TGTGCCAGCAGCTCGGGACAGGGTGATGAGCAGTTCTTC
TRBJ1-1 TRBV7-6 . . CASSGKVGTEAFF TGTGCCAGCAGCGGAAAGGTGGGCACTGAAGCTTTCTTT
TRBJ2-7 TRBV9 . . CASSVAAKYEQYF TGTGCCAGCAGCGTAGCGGCGAAATACGAGCAGTACTTC
TRBJ1-3 TRBV7-6 . . CASSPVPGRGENTIYF TGTGCCAGCAGCCCTGTCCCGGGACGAGGAGAAAACACCATATATTTT